The clone carrying this T cell receptor beta chain was observed many times. This entry belongs to a study of low-dose radiotherapy and immunotherapy resistance in tumors. Looking at the study overall: Doses of 0.5 Gy per fraction every 2 weeks, totaling 6.5 Gy, went to Cohort 1.

cDNA synthesis used a TRAV/TRBV-specific primer set for both chains. With a constant-region primer and a V-primer adapter, TCRs were subjected to 20 PCR cycles of amplification. Amplification of the isolated mRNA used in vitro transcription. TCRdb called the reads again in MiXCR, with one record for every CDR3 protein. Among tens of thousands of distinct CDR3 sequences listed, roughly a sixth were seen once. The sample's time point: before trial treatment. Patients who could take part had advanced solid tumors with no tumor-infiltrating lymphocytes. The sample consisted of PBMCs, taken before treatment. This TCR was sampled from a male donor with prostate cancer.

Here the CDR3 DNA reads TGTGCCAGCAGTGGGACAGGTGACCATGAGCAGTTCTTC. Its translation: CASSGTGDHEQFF. This chain connects TRBV12-3 or TRBV12-4 to TRBJ2-1, with 8 positions matching TRBD1. V lost 5 bases to trimming and J lost 8 bases; unmatched junction nucleotides: 5. The length of the CDR3 is 13 residues.